This paragraph reports one TCR beta chain. Its antigen remains unknown. Deep sequencing aimed at 1 in 200,000 to 1 in 1 million T cells' resolution. Only in-frame clones appear in the TCRdb table, and some are missing; sequencing was by immunoSEQ multiplex PCR. Seen here are about 72,000 clones, over 75% observed once, and the top ten hold 6% to 9%. The data stem from a study of cytotoxic CD8 clonotypes in ibrutinib-treated CLL. Whole-study results and caveats: Higher circulating CD8+ T-cell counts strongly accompanied higher baseline clonality, above age-matched healthy donors. Clonality grew at ibrutinib response; at progression, it decreased back toward baseline.

Genomic DNA (roughly 1.9 micrograms) was obtained from cryopreserved PBMCs for construction of TCR beta libraries. The specimen was PBMCs, collected at disease progression, from a patient treated with ibrutinib. The receptor comes from a human donor with chronic lymphocytic leukemia.

The CDR3 DNA is TGTGCCAGCAGTGCCTCCGGGACAGGATTGACCTACACCTTC. Its protein is CASSASGTGLTYTF. The genes are TRBV2 and TRBJ1-2; 8 bases match TRBD1. V shed 4 bases and J 10 bases; nucleotides not matched to a gene: 11. The germline V gene has CDR1 SNHLY and CDR2 FYNNEI. This CDR3 contains 14 residues.